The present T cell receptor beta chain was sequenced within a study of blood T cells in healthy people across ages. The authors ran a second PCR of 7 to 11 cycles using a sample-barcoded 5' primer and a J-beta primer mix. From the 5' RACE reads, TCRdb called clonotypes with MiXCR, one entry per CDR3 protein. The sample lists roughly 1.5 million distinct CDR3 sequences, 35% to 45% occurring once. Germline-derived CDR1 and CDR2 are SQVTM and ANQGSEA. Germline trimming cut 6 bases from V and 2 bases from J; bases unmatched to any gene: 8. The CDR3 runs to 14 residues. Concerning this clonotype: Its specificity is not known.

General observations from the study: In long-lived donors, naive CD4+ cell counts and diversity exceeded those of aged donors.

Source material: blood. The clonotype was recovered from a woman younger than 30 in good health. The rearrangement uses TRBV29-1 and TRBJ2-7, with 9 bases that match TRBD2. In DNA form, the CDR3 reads TGCAGCGTCGCGCCGGGACTAGCACCCTACGAGCAGTACTTC. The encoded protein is CSVAPGLAPYEQYF.